The 21 T cell receptor beta chains given below trace back to one sample, sequenced in a study of OX40 agonist ivuxolimab in advanced cancers. Sequenced by immunoSEQ multiplex PCR; TCRdb stores in-frame clones only, minus some. The table includes 22,000 or so clones, around 84% detected once. Material: CD4+ or CD8+ T cells sorted from blood, obtained in a trial of the OX40 agonist ivuxolimab. The receptors derive from an adult with an advanced solid tumor such as melanoma, head and neck, liver or kidney cancer.

The chain links TRBV7-9 to TRBJ1-1, with D perhaps TRBD1 (5 bases). This CDR3 region has 14 residues. CDR1 and CDR2 (germline): SEHNR, FQNEAQ (reference sequence). Deletions cut 4 bases from V and 6 bases from J, with 15 bases between. In nucleotides, the CDR3 is TGTGCCAGCAGCTCAGGGAAGTCGGTGGCTGAAGCTTTCTTT. This codes for CASSSGKSVAEAFF.

The chain combines TRBV27 with TRBJ1-5; no reliable D call. The CDR3 is 15 residues long. The V end lost 1 base, the J end lost 2 bases, and 9 bases lay between the germline ends. The germline CDR1 and CDR2 sequences are MNHEY and SMNVEV (reference sequence). This CDR3 is CASSLLSRGNQPQHF. The CDR3 DNA sequence: TGTGCCAGCAGTTTATTATCCCGAGGCAATCAGCCCCAGCATTTT.

The genes are TRBV21-1 and TRBJ1-1. TRBV21-1 constitutes a pseudogene. CDR3 length equals 15 residues. The CDR3 region is CASSRSGGMNTEAFF. The CDR3 DNA sequence: TGTGCCAGCAGCAGAAGTGGGGGGATGAACACTGAAGCTTTCTTT.

The chain has TRBV5-4 and TRBJ2-7; D unclear. The CDR3 is 12 residues long. Trimming pared 0 bases from V and 3 bases from J, leaving 4 bases between. The germline CDR1 and CDR2 sequences are SGHNT and YYREEE (reference sequence). CDR3 nucleotides: TGTGCCAGCAGCTTGGGGGGCTACGAGCAGTACTTC. It translates to CASSLGGYEQYF.

The chain joins TRBV7-3 to TRBJ2-7, with 10 bases aligning to TRBD1. The V and J ends lost 5 bases and 7 bases, in that order; junction bases with no gene match: 8. The CDR3 contains 14 residues. The germline CDR1 and CDR2 sequences are SGHTA and FQGTGA. The CDR3 nucleotides are TGTGCCAGCAGCCCAGGGACAGGGGAAGGGGAGCAGTACTTC. It yields the protein CASSPGTGEGEQYF.

The V and J genes are TRBV11-3 and TRBJ2-3; the match to TRBD2 covers 12 bases. This CDR3 has 17 amino acids. Germline V lookup: CDR1 SGHNT, CDR2 YENEEA. The V and J ends lost 5 bases and 2 bases, in that order; junction bases with no gene match: 8. As DNA, the CDR3 is TGTGCCAGCAGCGCGAGACTAGCGGGAGTGGCCACAGATACGCAGTATTTT. It codes for CASSARLAGVATDTQYF.

The chain combines TRBV6-5 with TRBJ2-2; D remains unclear. With 2 bases removed from V and 5 bases from J, the gap between germline ends came to 6 bases. Germline CDR1 and CDR2: MNHEY and SVGAGI. The CDR3 covers 13 residues. The CDR3 sequence: CASSYGQTGELFF. The CDR3 DNA reads as TGTGCCAGCAGTTACGGCCAAACCGGGGAGCTGTTTTTT.

The V call is TRBV7-9, the J call TRBJ1-4, with 7 bases aligning to TRBD1. Trimming took 6 bases from V and 6 from J; bases not matched to a gene: 10. CDR1 and CDR2 from the germline V gene are SEHNR and FQNEAQ (reference sequence). This CDR3 is built from 15 residues. CDR3: CASSSTGVDHEKLFF. The CDR3 DNA follows: TGTGCCAGCAGTTCAACAGGGGTGGATCATGAAAAACTGTTTTTT.

The chain recombines TRBV6-5 with TRBJ1-1; D perhaps matches TRBD1 (5 bases). Germline assignment: CDR1 MNHEY and CDR2 SVGAGI. Trimming took 10 bases from V and 0 from J, leaving 12 bases between them. This CDR3 has 13 amino acids. The CDR3 loop is CATWDGLNTEAFF. CDR3 in DNA: TGTGCCACCTGGGACGGCCTGAACACTGAAGCTTTCTTT.

This clone was found a few times. The chain links TRBV10-3 to TRBJ2-1; D uncertain. Between the trimmed V and J ends, which lost 7 bases and 5 bases, there was a span of 9 bases. This CDR3 has 12 amino acids. The germline CDR1 and CDR2 sequences are ENHRY and SYGVKD. DNA of the CDR3: TGTGCCATCACGGAACGGAACAATGAGCAGTTCTTC. This gives the protein CAITERNNEQFF.

The rearrangement uses TRBV27 and TRBJ2-2, with 9 bases lining up with TRBD2. Germline V lookup: CDR1 MNHEY, CDR2 SMNVEV (reference sequence). The length of the CDR3 is 18 residues. V was clipped by 0 bases and J by 0 bases; unmatched bases: 5. The CDR3 region has the DNA TGTGCCAGCAGTTTATCGTCCGGCGGGGGGGCGAACACCGGGGAGCTGTTTTTT. Its protein is CASSLSSGGGANTGELFF.

The V and J genes are TRBV6-5 and TRBJ2-7; no reliable D call. Per the germline V gene, CDR1 is MNHEY and CDR2 is SVGAGI. V was cut by 2 bases and J by 2 bases, with 7 bases left in between. The CDR3 is 13 residues long. The CDR3 sequence is CASSYELTYEQYF. CDR3 DNA sequence: TGTGCCAGCAGTTACGAGTTAACCTACGAGCAGTACTTC.

The gene calls are TRBV6-5 and TRBJ2-7; TRBD1 agrees at 10 bases. V shed 2 bases and J 2 bases; nucleotides not matched to a gene: 0. This CDR3 comprises 14 residues. Per the germline V gene, CDR1 is MNHEY and CDR2 is SVGAGI. The CDR3 region is CASSYGTGAYEQYF. CDR3 nucleotides: TGTGCCAGCAGTTACGGGACAGGGGCCTACGAGCAGTACTTC.

The V gene is TRBV15, the J gene TRBJ1-3; D is unclear. The CDR3 loop spans 15 amino acids. Germline values: CDR1 LNHNV, CDR2 YYDKDF (reference sequence). V was clipped by 0 bases and J by 4 bases, with 10 bases between them. CDR3 in DNA: TGTGCCACCAGCAGAGACATGTCTGTCGGAAACACCATATATTTT. This codes for CATSRDMSVGNTIYF.

This clone was found once. The gene calls are TRBV14 and TRBJ1-1, with D hard to call. The CDR3 extends over 13 amino acids. Deletions cut 1 base from V and 1 base from J, with 4 bases between. Germline CDR1 reads SGHDN; CDR2 reads FVKESK. DNA for the CDR3: TGTGCCAGCAGCCAAGTAACGAACACTGAAGCTTTCTTT. It encodes CASSQVTNTEAFF.

This clone was counted a single time. This chain connects TRBV4-2 to TRBJ2-7; D unclear. Germline V lookup: CDR1 LGHNA, CDR2 YNFKEQ. Trimming took off 1 base at V and 2 bases at J, with 3 bases between the two ends. CDR3 length: 12 amino acids. In nucleotides, the CDR3 is TGTGCCAGCAGCCAAGGCCCCTACGAGCAGTACTTC. Translating gives CASSQGPYEQYF.

The chain has TRBV28 and TRBJ2-2; D is uncertain. The germline V and J ends were trimmed by 6 bases and 9 bases, with 20 bases remaining between them. The V gene's germline CDR1 is MDHEN and CDR2 SYDVKM. This CDR3 spans 15 amino acids. CDR3 bases: TGTGCCAGCAGGGGTCTGGACGAGGAACTACGGGAGCTGTTTTTT. This encodes CASRGLDEELRELFF.

This clone was detected only once. The chain carries TRBV7-9 and TRBJ2-7; perhaps TRBD1 as D (5 bases). Deletions cut 8 bases from V and 7 bases from J, with 21 bases between. The CDR3 is made up of 14 amino acids. The germline CDR1 and CDR2 sequences are SEHNR and FQNEAQ (reference sequence). This CDR3 is CASAPSLGAREQYF. The CDR3 DNA follows: TGTGCCAGCGCCCCTTCCTTAGGGGCGCGAGAGCAGTACTTC.

The gene calls are TRBV30 and TRBJ2-3; 10 bases align to TRBD1. CDR1 and CDR2 from the germline V gene are GTSNPN and SVGIG (reference sequence). With 3 bases clipped from V and 2 bases from J, the junction kept 5 bases outside the gene matches. This CDR3 is built from 15 residues. DNA of the CDR3: TGTGCCTGGAGCCAGACAGGGGGCTACACAGATACGCAGTATTTT. Residues: CAWSQTGGYTDTQYF.

The chain carries TRBV19 and TRBJ1-1; no definite D call. This CDR3 has 14 amino acids. Trimming took off 3 bases at V and 3 bases at J, with 11 bases between the two ends. Germline loops: CDR1 LNHDA, CDR2 SQIVND (reference sequence). CDR3 DNA sequence: TGTGCCAGTAGTATCCCTAGCGTCCACACTGAAGCTTTCTTT. This encodes CASSIPSVHTEAFF.

The chain combines TRBV11-2 with TRBJ2-3, with D uncertain. V was pared by 1 base and J by 1 base, with 6 bases between. This CDR3 has 14 amino acids. Germline loops: CDR1 SGHAT, CDR2 FQNNGV. Written as DNA, the CDR3 is TGTGCCAGCAGCTTAGGGCAGGGCACAGATACGCAGTATTTT. It yields the protein CASSLGQGTDTQYF.